A selection of T cell receptor beta chains follows, all from one sample in a study of lymphopenia after photon versus proton radiotherapy. TCRdb's table, derived via immunoSEQ multiplex PCR, lists solely in-frame clones and lacks some. The sample shows about 25,000 clones, 75% to 90% of them seen only once. This specimen was peripheral blood, taken from a patient treated with photon-based radiotherapy. These receptors were obtained from a woman in her forties or fifties with pancreatic cancer. The CDR3 runs from the conserved cysteine through the conserved F or W. The order of the fields is J gene, V gene, D gene, clone size, CDR3 protein, CDR3 DNA. A D gene is named only where the DNA matches it firmly. Clone size is shown for a subset of rows, as once, few, many or a class of expanded clone.

J gene: TRBJ2-5
V gene: TRBV30
D gene: NA
clone size: NA
CDR3 protein: CAFRLGGWTQYF
CDR3 DNA: TGTGCCTTCCGGCTAGGTGGATGGACCCAGTACTTC

J gene: TRBJ1-2
V gene: TRBV30
D gene: TRBD1
clone size: NA
CDR3 protein: CAWSVRRTGGDGYTF
CDR3 DNA: TGTGCCTGGAGTGTACGGAGGACAGGGGGGGATGGCTACACCTTC

J gene: TRBJ1-5
V gene: TRBV6-1
D gene: NA
clone size: NA
CDR3 protein: CASSEHQPQHF
CDR3 DNA: TGTGCCAGCAGTGAACATCAGCCCCAGCATTTT

J gene: TRBJ2-1
V gene: TRBV29-1
D gene: TRBD2
clone size: NA
CDR3 protein: CSVQGLAGGQHSYNEQFF
CDR3 DNA: TGCAGCGTTCAGGGACTAGCGGGAGGGCAACACTCCTACAATGAGCAGTTCTTC

J gene: TRBJ1-1
V gene: TRBV6-5
D gene: TRBD1
clone size: once
CDR3 protein: CASNPPKGGGTSFF
CDR3 DNA: TGTGCCAGCAACCCCCCGAAGGGAGGGGGCACGTCTTTCTTT

J gene: TRBJ2-3
V gene: TRBV15
D gene: TRBD1
clone size: once
CDR3 protein: CATSRDSGQGGTQYF
CDR3 DNA: TGTGCCACCAGCAGAGATTCCGGACAGGGGGGGACGCAGTATTTT

J gene: TRBJ2-1
V gene: TRBV19
D gene: TRBD2
clone size: NA
CDR3 protein: CASSILAGGPYNEQFF
CDR3 DNA: TGTGCCAGTAGTATTTTAGCGGGAGGACCCTACAATGAGCAGTTCTTC

J gene: TRBJ2-7
V gene: TRBV11-2
D gene: NA
clone size: few
CDR3 protein: CASGSLQGRRYYEQYF
CDR3 DNA: TGTGCCAGCGGATCACTACAGGGTAGGAGGTACTACGAGCAGTACTTC

J gene: TRBJ2-1
V gene: TRBV5-6
D gene: TRBD2
clone size: NA
CDR3 protein: CASSFGTSGIRRGNEQFF
CDR3 DNA: TGTGCCAGCAGCTTCGGGACTAGCGGGATCCGGAGGGGCAATGAGCAGTTCTTC

J gene: TRBJ2-7
V gene: TRBV5-1
D gene: TRBD2
clone size: NA
CDR3 protein: CASSLGTTYEQYF
CDR3 DNA: TGCGCCAGCAGCTTAGGGACTACTTACGAGCAGTACTTC

J gene: TRBJ2-7
V gene: TRBV7-9
D gene: NA
clone size: NA
CDR3 protein: CASSFQGSGSHEQYF
CDR3 DNA: TGTGCCAGCAGCTTTCAGGGCTCGGGGAGCCACGAGCAGTACTTC

J gene: TRBJ2-3
V gene: TRBV11-2
D gene: NA
clone size: NA
CDR3 protein: CASSLPGRDTQYF
CDR3 DNA: TGTGCCAGCAGCCTGCCGGGACGTGATACGCAGTATTTT

J gene: TRBJ2-2
V gene: TRBV7-2
D gene: TRBD2
clone size: NA
CDR3 protein: CASSLVSGASTGELFF
CDR3 DNA: TGTGCCAGCAGCTTGGTTAGCGGGGCAAGCACCGGGGAGCTGTTTTTT

J gene: TRBJ2-7
V gene: TRBV6-5
D gene: TRBD2
clone size: NA
CDR3 protein: CASSPGTSGYEQYF
CDR3 DNA: TGTGCCAGCAGTCCCGGGACTAGCGGGTACGAGCAGTACTTC

J gene: TRBJ1-5
V gene: TRBV28
D gene: TRBD1
clone size: once
CDR3 protein: CASSLSRGNQPQHF
CDR3 DNA: TGTGCCAGCAGTTTGTCCAGGGGGAATCAGCCCCAGCATTTT

J gene: TRBJ2-3
V gene: TRBV9
D gene: TRBD2
clone size: NA
CDR3 protein: CASSVGGLAGQDTQYF
CDR3 DNA: TGTGCCAGCAGCGTAGGGGGACTAGCGGGGCAAGATACGCAGTATTTT

J gene: TRBJ2-5
V gene: TRBV10-3
D gene: TRBD2
clone size: NA
CDR3 protein: CAISAREDWEETQYF
CDR3 DNA: TGTGCCATCAGTGCGCGGGAGGATTGGGAGGAGACCCAGTACTTC